This T cell receptor beta chain was identified during a study of blood T cell repertoires in COVID-19. The CDR3 contains 15 residues. After removal of 2 bases from V and 8 bases from J, the junction contained 5 bases not matched to a gene. Germline lookup yields CDR1 PRHDT and CDR2 FYEKMQ (reference sequence). In the authors' workflow: Reference gene primer amplification gave estimated nucleated cell counts. The protocol was immunoSEQ multiplex PCR, while the TCRdb copy is restricted to in-frame clones and leaves out a portion. D and trimming come from the DNA, and the V and J calls and clone size come from that table. The sample includes roughly 350,000 clones, roughly 86% of them seen just once. A Seattle source enrolled patients during active infection and followed them longitudinally.

The chain recombines TRBV13 with TRBJ1-4, with 10 positions matching TRBD1. The sequenced sample consisted of peripheral blood. The clonotype was recovered from a woman in her 30s with COVID-19, enrolled during active disease. This CDR3 reads CASSLSGDRGEKLFF. The DNA for the CDR3 is TGTGCCAGCAGCTTAAGCGGGGACAGGGGCGAAAAACTGTTTTTT.